The 27 T cell receptor beta chains in this list originate from one sample, sequenced in a study of human T cells and chemical hapten exposure. In TCRdb, the RACE reads were re-called with MiXCR into one record per CDR3 protein. This table holds 350,000 to 450,000 distinct CDR3 sequences, more than 4.5% found once. Time point in this sample: pre-sensitization, week 0. Indicated treatment: therapeutic diphenylcyclopropenone sensitization with weekly scalp DPC. The sample was whole blood, taken in connection with sensitization to the hapten diphenylcyclopropenone (DPC). Receptors were obtained from a woman between 45 and 65 years old with alopecia areata. Some clones in this sample may be carry-over from other donors' samples.

This clonotype came up many times. The chain couples TRBV7-9 to TRBJ2-3; D unclear. Germline CDR1 and CDR2: SEHNR and FQNEAQ (reference sequence). CDR3 size: 14 residues. V was cut by 4 bases and J by 4 bases, with 12 bases left in between. Here the CDR3 reads CASSSTLNADTQYF. Here the CDR3 DNA reads TGTGCCAGCAGCTCCACCCTAAACGCAGATACGCAGTATTTT.

This clonotype was counted ten times or more. The V gene is TRBV7-3, the J gene TRBJ2-1; 10 bases are a match to TRBD2. Germline CDR1 is SGHTA and CDR2 is FQGTGA. The CDR3 extends over 15 amino acids. V was pared by 5 bases and J by 8 bases, with 9 bases of the junction left unmatched. This CDR3 reads CASSPSGGAGDEQFF. CDR3 DNA: TGTGCCAGCAGCCCAAGCGGGGGGGCCGGTGATGAGCAGTTCTTC. The whole variable domain, remainder taken from reference TRBV7-3 and TRBJ2-1, is GAGVSQTPSNKVTEKGKYVELRCDPISGHTALYWYRQSLGQGPEFLIYFQGTGAADDSGLPNDRFFAVRPEGSVSTLKIQRTERGDSAVYLCASSPSGGAGDEQFFGPGTRLTVL.

The chain links TRBV12-3 or TRBV12-4 to TRBJ2-3, with TRBD2 matching over 8 bases. This CDR3 contains 15 residues. V shed 7 bases and J 0 bases; nucleotides not matched to a gene: 6. The CDR3 DNA is TGTGCCAGCACCAAGACTAGCGCGAGCACAGATACGCAGTATTTT. It is translated as CASTKTSASTDTQYF.

This clonotype was detected a few times. The rearrangement uses TRBV7-9 and TRBJ1-4; D might be TRBD1 (5 bases). Germline values: CDR1 SEHNR, CDR2 FQNEAQ (reference sequence). The V and J ends lost 4 bases and 10 bases respectively, with 13 bases between them. The CDR3 runs 13 residues. CDR3 sequence (DNA): TGTGCCAGCAGCTCAACGGCCGGGGCAAAACTGTTTTTT. Translation: CASSSTAGAKLFF.

This clonotype was seen ten or more times. The chain carries TRBV20-1 and TRBJ1-4, with D perhaps TRBD1 (5 bases). The CDR3 spans 15 residues. The V and J ends lost 0 bases and 6 bases respectively, with 14 bases between them. Germline V CDR1 and CDR2: DFQATT, SNEGSKA (reference sequence). As DNA, the CDR3 is TGCAGTGCTAGAGATATCCGGGGCGGCGATGAAAAACTGTTTTTT. Protein: CSARDIRGGDEKLFF.

In its sample, this clonotype was seen a few times. J is TRBJ1-1 and V is TRBV9; D is undetermined. CDR1 is SGDLS, CDR2 YYNGEE, per germline. The length of the CDR3 is 12 residues. The germline V and J ends were trimmed by 3 bases and 0 bases, with 3 bases remaining between them. The CDR3 loop reads CASSEMNTEAFF. CDR3 nucleotides: TGTGCCAGCAGCGAGATGAACACTGAAGCTTTCTTT.

The chain couples TRBV6-5 to TRBJ2-1, with TRBD1 as a possible D gene (6 bases). The CDR3 sequence is 14 residues long. Germline CDR1 MNHEY, CDR2 SVGAGI. V lost 10 bases and J lost 2, with 15 bases in between. The CDR3 DNA reads as TGTGCCACCAGAGGGGGAGTCGCCTACAATGAGCAGTTCTTC. Translated, it gives CATRGGVAYNEQFF.

This clonotype was detected a few times. The chain joins TRBV6-4 to TRBJ2-1, with 8 bases matching TRBD2. With 6 bases clipped from V and 0 bases from J, the junction kept 19 bases outside the gene matches. This CDR3 region has 20 residues. Per germline, CDR1 MRHNA and CDR2 SNTAGT. The CDR3 DNA is TGTGCCAGCAGCCAAAAGGGGCGTCATAGCGGGGCGCCCTCCTACAATGAGCAGTTCTTC. Protein sequence: CASSQKGRHSGAPSYNEQFF.

In its sample, this clonotype was seen a few times. V gene TRBV29-1 combines with J gene TRBJ1-5; D is ambiguous. CDR1 and CDR2 from the germline V gene are SQVTM and ANQGSEA. Deletions cut 3 bases from V and 3 bases from J, with 12 bases between. The CDR3 sequence is 14 residues long. The CDR3 coding sequence is TGCAGCGTTGATACTAGTGGCTACAATCAGCCCCAGCATTTT. Protein product: CSVDTSGYNQPQHF.

This clonotype was seen many times. V gene TRBV3-1 combines with J gene TRBJ1-1; no clear D. The CDR3 extends over 14 amino acids. V was pared by 3 bases and J by 1 base, with 9 bases between. CDR1 is LGHDT, CDR2 YNNKEL, per germline (reference sequence). Here the CDR3 reads CASSHRRGNTEAFF. CDR3 in DNA: TGTGCCAGCAGCCATAGGCGGGGGAACACTGAAGCTTTCTTT.

The sample holds many counts of this clonotype. The chain joins TRBV20-1 to TRBJ2-4, with 7 bases aligning to TRBD1. J was trimmed by 2 bases and V by 5 bases; bases with no gene match: 9. CDR1 and CDR2 (germline): DFQATT, SNEGSKA (reference sequence). The CDR3 loop spans 15 amino acids. CDR3 nucleotides: TGCAGTGCTTCCATCGACAGGGAAACCAAAAACATTCAGTACTTC. Translating it yields CSASIDRETKNIQYF.

There are a few counts of this clonotype. The V gene is TRBV7-9, the J gene TRBJ2-3; unclear D gene. The germline V gene has CDR1 SEHNR and CDR2 FQNEAQ (reference sequence). The V end was cut by 2 bases, the J end by 7 bases, with 16 bases between. This CDR3 is 15 amino acids long. CDR3 amino acids: CASSLWPPPPYTQYF. The CDR3 DNA follows: TGTGCCAGCAGCTTATGGCCTCCCCCTCCCTATACGCAGTATTTT.

This clonotype was detected ten times or more. V is TRBV29-1 and J is TRBJ2-1, with 7 bases matching TRBD2. The ends lost 4 bases at V and 7 bases at J; junction bases unmatched: 4. The CDR3 has 12 amino acids. CDR1 is SQVTM, CDR2 ANQGSEA, per germline. The CDR3 protein is CSVGGRVNEQFF. DNA of the CDR3: TGCAGCGTTGGAGGGAGGGTTAATGAGCAGTTCTTC.

This clonotype occurred a few times. V usage is TRBV9 and J usage is TRBJ1-1; unclear D gene. The V gene lost 3 bases and the J gene lost 5 bases, with 20 bases spanning the gap. The germline gives CDR1 SGDLS, CDR2 YYNGEE. The CDR3 contains 16 residues. The CDR3 here is CASSGGLLKRGTEAFF. The CDR3, as DNA: TGTGCCAGCAGCGGAGGCCTCCTGAAGAGAGGAACTGAAGCTTTCTTT. The variable domain in full, with the rest retrieved from reference TRBV9 and TRBJ1-1, is DSGVTQTPKHLITATGQRVTLRCSPRSGDLSVYWYQQSLDQGLQFLIQYYNGEERAKGNILERFSAQQFPDLHSELNLSSLELGDSALYFCASSGGLLKRGTEAFFGQGTRLTVV.

Many counts were recorded for this clonotype. This chain uses TRBV24-1 with TRBJ1-1, with D hard to call. V was pared by 2 bases and J by 1 base, with 10 bases between. CDR1 is KGHDR and CDR2 is SFDVKD in the germline V gene. The CDR3 contains 15 residues. This CDR3 reads CATSDSSQGNTEAFF. Here the CDR3 DNA reads TGTGCCACCAGTGATTCCTCCCAAGGGAACACTGAAGCTTTCTTT.

In its sample, this clonotype was seen many times. J is TRBJ2-1 and V is TRBV29-1, with TRBD2 matching over 11 bases. CDR1 is SQVTM, CDR2 ANQGSEA, per germline. This CDR3 is 17 amino acids long. V trimming: 1 base; J trimming: 3 bases; junction bases outside the gene matches: 8. The CDR3 bases are TGCAGCGTTGAAGGGCTAGCGGGAGGCCCGATCTACAATGAGCAGTTCTTC. Translation: CSVEGLAGGPIYNEQFF.

This clonotype has at least ten counts. This sequence joins TRBV3-1 and TRBJ2-7; 10 nucleotides line up with TRBD1. The CDR3 consists of 14 residues. CDR1 LGHDT and CDR2 YNNKEL come from the germline V gene (reference sequence). Unmatched junction bases numbered 6, after V lost 4 bases and J lost 6 bases. CDR3 amino acids: CASSRRDRGSEQYF. In DNA, the CDR3 is TGTGCCAGCAGCCGCCGGGACAGGGGAAGCGAGCAGTACTTC.

The CDR3 protein is CASSLDLSYEQYF. The CDR3 nucleotides are TGTGCCAGCAGCTTAGATCTGTCCTACGAGCAGTACTTC. This chain links TRBV7-9 with TRBJ2-7; the D is unclear. This CDR3 comprises 13 residues. The V and J ends lost 1 base and 1 base respectively, with 5 bases between them. Germline V CDR1 and CDR2: SEHNR, FQNEAQ (reference sequence).

The chain is built from TRBV3-1 and TRBJ2-5, with 7 bases lining up with TRBD2. CDR3 length: 14 residues. Per the germline V gene, CDR1 is LGHDT and CDR2 is YNNKEL (reference sequence). J lost 5 bases, V lost 3 bases, and 6 bases had no gene match. CDR3 loop: CASSHDTSAETQYF. CDR3 sequence (DNA): TGTGCCAGCAGCCACGATACTAGCGCGGAGACCCAGTACTTC.

This clonotype was detected only a few times. The chain has TRBV30 and TRBJ2-6; a possible D gene is TRBD1 (5 bases). The V gene's germline CDR1 is GTSNPN and CDR2 SVGIG (reference sequence). The CDR3 runs to 15 residues. Trimming stripped 1 base from V and 2 bases from J, with 9 bases between. Here the CDR3 DNA reads TGTGCCTGGAGTGCAGGGTACCCTGGGGCCAACGTCCTGACTTTC. It yields the protein CAWSAGYPGANVLTF.

A few counts support this clonotype. The chain links TRBV4-2 to TRBJ2-1; 9 positions agree with TRBD1. CDR3 length: 17 amino acids. The V gene end was trimmed by 0 bases and the J gene end by 6 bases; junction bases not matched to a gene: 9. CDR1 and CDR2 from the germline V gene are LGHNA and YNFKEQ. CDR3 DNA: TGTGCCAGCAGCCAAGATCTCACAGGGGGCATCTTCAATGAGCAGTTCTTC. Translated, it gives CASSQDLTGGIFNEQFF.

The CDR3 nucleotides read TGTGCAGGAGCCCCACTAGCGGGGAACACAGATACGCAGTATTTT. Encoded protein: CAGAPLAGNTDTQYF. This rearrangement joins TRBV12-2 to TRBJ2-3; TRBD2, as called in the table, went unchecked against the DNA. TRBV12-2 is annotated as a pseudogene. CDR3 length equals 15 residues.

This clonotype has ten or more counts. The CDR3 region is CASSLSRLAGETQYF. The CDR3 DNA reads TGTGCCAGCAGTTTATCGCGGCTAGCGGGAGAGACCCAGTACTTC. V usage is TRBV27 and J usage is TRBJ2-5; 8 positions match TRBD2. Trimming removed 0 bases from V and 4 bases from J; junction bases left unmatched: 4. The CDR3 runs 15 residues. The germline V gene has CDR1 MNHEY and CDR2 SMNVEV (reference sequence).

This clonotype has only a few counts. The rearrangement uses TRBV27 and TRBJ1-5; 7 positions agree with TRBD1. The V gene's germline CDR1 is MNHEY and CDR2 SMNVEV (reference sequence). This CDR3 spans 15 amino acids. V gave up 5 bases and J gave up 4 bases; unmatched junction bases: 8. The CDR3 is CASSPVTGLNQPQHF. CDR3 DNA: TGTGCCAGCAGTCCTGTGACAGGGTTAAATCAGCCCCAGCATTTT.

This clonotype occurred many times. The CDR3 reads CASRLDRGPGNTIYF. CDR3 coding DNA: TGTGCCAGCAGGCTAGACAGGGGGCCTGGAAACACCATATATTTT. V gene TRBV13 combines with J gene TRBJ1-3, with 10 bases matching TRBD1. V gave up 6 bases and J gave up 2 bases; unmatched junction bases: 4. Germline CDR1 is PRHDT and CDR2 is FYEKMQ (reference sequence). The CDR3 spans 15 residues.

This clonotype has ten or more counts. This chain uses TRBV25-1 with TRBJ2-7; no clear D. In germline, CDR1 is MGHDK, CDR2 SYGVNS. With 4 bases removed from V and 0 bases from J, the gap between germline ends came to 4 bases. This CDR3 is 12 amino acids long. The CDR3 reads CASSAISYEQYF. CDR3 DNA: TGTGCCAGCAGTGCCATCTCCTACGAGCAGTACTTC.

This clonotype has a handful of counts. The V gene is TRBV29-1, the J gene TRBJ1-1, with a weak D call TRBD1 (6 bases). This CDR3 spans 12 amino acids. Germline V gene data show CDR1 as SQVTM and CDR2 as ANQGSEA. V lost 6 bases, J lost 3 bases, and 11 bases lay in between. The CDR3 nucleotides read TGCAGCGTGATACAGGGATACACTGAAGCTTTCTTT. Amino acid sequence: CSVIQGYTEAFF.